Shown below are 2 T cell receptor beta chains from a single sample sequenced in a study of regulatory T cells in long-lasting Graves disease. Arm-PCR of CDR3 regions and iRepertoire HTBI primers were the basis on which TCR beta libraries were built. TCRdb recomputed calls from the multiplex PCR reads with MiXCR, one row per CDR3 protein. The sample shows about 430,000 distinct CDR3 sequences, over 20% of them seen only once. Time point specified: persistent/refractory GD, antithyroid drugs over 5 years with positive TRAb. TCR sequences were obtained from RNA taken from PBMCs. The sample was peripheral blood mononuclear cells (PBMCs), taken when the disease was refractory, from a patient treated with antithyroid drugs. These receptors were collected from a female donor with Graves disease.

The rearrangement joins TRBV12-3 or TRBV12-4 to TRBJ2-7; 7 bases are shared with TRBD1. J was trimmed by 2 bases and V by 5 bases; bases with no gene match: 9. This CDR3 has 15 amino acids. The CDR3 bases are TGTGCCAGCAGTCGGGACAGCGCACCTACCTACGAGCAGTACTTC. Protein: CASSRDSAPTYEQYF.

The chain is built from TRBV12-3 or TRBV12-4 and TRBJ1-5, with no clear D. The CDR3 is 14 residues long. Trimming removed 6 bases at V and 0 bases at J, with 9 bases between. The CDR3 bases are TGTGCCAGCAGCCGCAGTTATAGCAATCAGCCCCAGCATTTT. This translates into CASSRSYSNQPQHF.